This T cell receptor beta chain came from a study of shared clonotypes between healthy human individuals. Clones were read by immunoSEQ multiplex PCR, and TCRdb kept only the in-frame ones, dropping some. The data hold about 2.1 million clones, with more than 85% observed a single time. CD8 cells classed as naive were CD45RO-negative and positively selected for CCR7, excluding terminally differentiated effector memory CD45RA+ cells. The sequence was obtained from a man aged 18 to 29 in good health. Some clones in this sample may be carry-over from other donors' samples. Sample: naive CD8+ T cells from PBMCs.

The CDR3 loop is CAISGLKGKAANYGYTF. The CDR3 DNA is TGTGCCATCAGTGGTTTAAAGGGGAAGGCAGCTAACTATGGCTACACCTTC. The genes are TRBV10-3 and TRBJ1-2; D may be TRBD1 (5 bases). The CDR3 is 17 amino acids. Germline V gene sequence: CDR1 ENHRY, CDR2 SYGVKD. V was clipped by 4 bases and J by 0 bases, with 18 bases between them.